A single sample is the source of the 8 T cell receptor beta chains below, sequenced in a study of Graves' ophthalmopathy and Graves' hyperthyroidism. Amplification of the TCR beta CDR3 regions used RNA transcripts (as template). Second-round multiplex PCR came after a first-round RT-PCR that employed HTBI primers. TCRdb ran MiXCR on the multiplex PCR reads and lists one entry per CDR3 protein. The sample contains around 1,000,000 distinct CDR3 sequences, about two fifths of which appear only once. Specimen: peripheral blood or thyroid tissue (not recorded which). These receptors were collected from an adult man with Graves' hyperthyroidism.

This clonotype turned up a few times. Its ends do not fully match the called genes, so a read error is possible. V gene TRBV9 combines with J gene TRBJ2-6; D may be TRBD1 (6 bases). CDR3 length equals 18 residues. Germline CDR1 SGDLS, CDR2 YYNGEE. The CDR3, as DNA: TGCGCCAGCAGCCCCAAGACAGGTGCCCTCTCTGGGGCCAACGTCCTGACTTTC. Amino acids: CASSPKTGALSGANVLTF. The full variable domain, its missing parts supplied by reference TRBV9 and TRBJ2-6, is DSGVTQTPKHLITATGQRVTLRCSPRSGDLSVYWYQQSLDQGLQFLIQYYNGEERAKGNILERFSAQQFPDLHSELNLSSLELGDSALYFCASSPKTGALSGANVLTFGAGSRLTVL.

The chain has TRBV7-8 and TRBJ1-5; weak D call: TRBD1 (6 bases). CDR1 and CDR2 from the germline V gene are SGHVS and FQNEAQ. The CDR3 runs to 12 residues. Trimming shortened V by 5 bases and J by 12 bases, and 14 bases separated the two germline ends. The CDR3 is CASSPGHLHQHF. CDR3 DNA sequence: TGTGCCAGCAGCCCGGGACACCTGCACCAGCATTTT.

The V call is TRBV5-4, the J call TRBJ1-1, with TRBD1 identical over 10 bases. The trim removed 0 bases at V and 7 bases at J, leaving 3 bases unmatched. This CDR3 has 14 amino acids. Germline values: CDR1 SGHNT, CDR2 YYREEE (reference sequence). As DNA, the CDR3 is TGTGCCAGCAGCTTGGGGACAGGGGGTATTGAAGCTTTCTTT. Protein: CASSLGTGGIEAFF.

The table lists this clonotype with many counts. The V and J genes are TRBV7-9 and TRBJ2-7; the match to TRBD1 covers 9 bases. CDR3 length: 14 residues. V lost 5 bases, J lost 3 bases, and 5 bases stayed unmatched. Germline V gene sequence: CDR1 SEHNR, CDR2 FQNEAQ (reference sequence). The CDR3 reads CASSRWDRVYEQYF. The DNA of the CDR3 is TGTGCCAGCAGCCGATGGGACAGGGTCTACGAGCAGTACTTC.

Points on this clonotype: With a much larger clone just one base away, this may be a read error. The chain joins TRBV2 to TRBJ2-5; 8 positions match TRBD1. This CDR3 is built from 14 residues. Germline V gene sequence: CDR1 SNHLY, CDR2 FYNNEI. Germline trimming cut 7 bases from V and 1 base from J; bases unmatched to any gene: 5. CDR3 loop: CASMRTGCQETQYF. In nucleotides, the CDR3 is TGTGCCAGCATGAGGACAGGGTGCCAAGAGACCCAGTACTTC.

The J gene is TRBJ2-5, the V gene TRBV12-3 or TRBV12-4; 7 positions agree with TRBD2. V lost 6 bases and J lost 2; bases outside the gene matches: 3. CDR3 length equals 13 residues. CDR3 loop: CASRGTTQETQYF. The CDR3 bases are TGTGCCAGCAGGGGGACTACACAAGAGACCCAGTACTTC.

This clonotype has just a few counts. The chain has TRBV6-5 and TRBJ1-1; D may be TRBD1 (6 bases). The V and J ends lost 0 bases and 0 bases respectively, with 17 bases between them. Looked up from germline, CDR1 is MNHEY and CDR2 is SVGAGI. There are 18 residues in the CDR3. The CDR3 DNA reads TGTGCCAGCAGTTACTCGAAACGGGGGGCTTCCATGAACACTGAAGCTTTCTTT. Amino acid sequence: CASSYSKRGASMNTEAFF.

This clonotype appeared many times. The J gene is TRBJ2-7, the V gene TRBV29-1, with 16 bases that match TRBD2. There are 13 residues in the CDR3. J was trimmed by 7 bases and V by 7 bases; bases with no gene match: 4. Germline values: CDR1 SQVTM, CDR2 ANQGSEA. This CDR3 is CSAGLAGGREQYF. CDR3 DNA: TGCAGCGCGGGACTAGCGGGGGGGCGGGAGCAGTACTTC.